One sample yielded the 30 T cell receptor beta chains listed below, sequenced in a study of PD-L1 blockade in urothelial cancer. The assay was immunoSEQ multiplex PCR, and TCRdb's table has in-frame clones only and misses some. Of about 100,000 clones listed, around 90% were seen once; the top ten hold just over 0.9%. Sequencing used PBMCs, obtained around atezolizumab (anti-PD-L1) treatment. These receptors were collected from a woman older than 75 with urothelial cancer.

V gene TRBV28 combines with J gene TRBJ2-5; 8 nucleotides agree with TRBD1. This CDR3 spans 15 amino acids. With V trimmed by 5 bases and J by 2 bases, 7 bases remained unmatched. In germline, CDR1 is MDHEN, CDR2 SYDVKM. CDR3 residues: CASSTGGGWQETQYF. In DNA form, the CDR3 reads TGTGCCAGCAGTACAGGGGGAGGTTGGCAAGAGACCCAGTACTTC.

The chain has TRBV27 and TRBJ1-5; D is possibly TRBD1 (5 bases). Germline CDR1 reads MNHEY; CDR2 reads SMNVEV (reference sequence). Trimming pared 5 bases from V and 4 bases from J, leaving 15 bases between. This CDR3 is built from 15 residues. The CDR3 nucleotides read TGTGCCAGCAGTCCCACCGGCCGGGGGAATCAGCCCCAGCATTTT. The encoded protein is CASSPTGRGNQPQHF.

The chain combines TRBV5-4 with TRBJ2-2, with 11 bases lining up with TRBD2. The CDR3 has 17 residues. V shed 5 bases and J 7 bases; nucleotides not matched to a gene: 13. CDR1 is SGHNT, CDR2 YYREEE, per germline (reference sequence). The CDR3 region is CASSNGLIAGGNGELFF. The CDR3 nucleotides are TGTGCCAGCAGTAATGGGCTGATAGCGGGAGGGAACGGGGAGCTGTTTTTT. The whole variable domain, remainder taken from reference TRBV5-4 and TRBJ2-2, is ETGVTQSPTHLIKTRGQQVTLRCSSQSGHNTVSWYQQALGQGPQFIFQYYREEENGRGNFPPRFSGLQFPNYSSELNVNALELDDSALYLCASSNGLIAGGNGELFFGEGSRLTVL.

The V and J genes are TRBV15 and TRBJ1-2; 7 nucleotides agree with TRBD1. The CDR3 has 15 residues. Germline V gives CDR1 LNHNV, CDR2 YYDKDF (reference sequence). V gave up 7 bases and J gave up 3 bases; unmatched junction bases: 11. The CDR3 here is CATTPRDRLYYGYTF. The CDR3 nucleotides read TGTGCCACCACCCCCCGGGACAGACTATACTATGGCTACACCTTC.

The rearrangement joins TRBV9 to TRBJ2-2; 7 bases align to TRBD2. Germline V gene sequence: CDR1 SGDLS, CDR2 YYNGEE. The V gene end was trimmed by 5 bases and the J gene end by 5 bases; junction bases not matched to a gene: 9. This CDR3 has 15 amino acids. The CDR3 DNA sequence: TGTGCCAGCAGAACTTCTAGCGGATCGACCGGGGAGCTGTTTTTT. This translates into CASRTSSGSTGELFF. The whole variable domain, filled in from reference TRBV9 and TRBJ2-2, reads DSGVTQTPKHLITATGQRVTLRCSPRSGDLSVYWYQQSLDQGLQFLIQYYNGEERAKGNILERFSAQQFPDLHSELNLSSLELGDSALYFCASRTSSGSTGELFFGEGSRLTVL.

This clone was observed a single time. This rearrangement joins TRBV7-9 to TRBJ2-3, with TRBD2 identical over 7 bases. Germline CDR1 reads SEHNR; CDR2 reads FQNEAQ (reference sequence). The length of the CDR3 is 13 residues. With 4 bases clipped from V and 4 bases from J, the junction kept 2 bases outside the gene matches. CDR3 region: CASSSSGADTQYF. The CDR3 nucleotides read TGTGCCAGCAGCTCTAGCGGAGCAGATACGCAGTATTTT.

The chain links TRBV7-8 to TRBJ1-2, with TRBD1 as a possible D gene (6 bases). The CDR3 consists of 15 residues. CDR1 and CDR2 from the germline V gene are SGHVS and FQNEAQ. Trimming shortened V by 4 bases and J by 4 bases, and 16 bases separated the two germline ends. The CDR3 protein is CASSSSDRRFYGYTF. The CDR3, as DNA: TGTGCCAGCAGCTCTTCTGACAGGCGATTCTATGGCTACACCTTC.

The chain is built from TRBV19 and TRBJ2-5, with D maybe TRBD2 (7 bases). V shed 6 bases and J shed 7 bases, with 15 bases lying between them. Germline values: CDR1 LNHDA, CDR2 SQIVND (reference sequence). This CDR3 has 13 amino acids. The CDR3 loop is CASSQGGRGTQYF. CDR3 DNA: TGTGCCAGTAGCCAAGGGGGGAGGGGGACCCAGTACTTC. Variable domain in full (rest from reference TRBV19 and TRBJ2-5): DGGITQSPKYLFRKEGQNVTLSCEQNLNHDAMYWYRQDPGQGLRLIYYSQIVNDFQKGDIAEGYSVSREKKESFPLTVTSAQKNPTAFYLCASSQGGRGTQYFGPGTRLLVL.

The V and J genes are TRBV18 and TRBJ2-2, with 14 positions matching TRBD2. The CDR3 is 18 amino acids. Germline V gene lookup returns CDR1 KGHSH and CDR2 LQKENI. V trimming: 3 bases; J trimming: 5 bases; junction bases outside the gene matches: 8. The CDR3 region has the DNA TGTGCCAGCTCACCTGATGTAGGGACTAGCGGGAGTACCGGGGAGCTGTTTTTT. As protein: CASSPDVGTSGSTGELFF.

The chain joins TRBV5-1 to TRBJ2-7, with D possibly being TRBD2 (7 bases). This CDR3 is 14 amino acids long. The germline V gene encodes CDR1 SGHRS and CDR2 YFSETQ. Trimming shortened V by 0 bases and J by 5 bases, and 12 bases separated the two germline ends. CDR3 coding DNA: TGCGCCAGCAGCTTGGAGGGGGGAGGGCACGAGCAGTACTTC. This encodes CASSLEGGGHEQYF.

The rearrangement uses TRBV7-9 and TRBJ2-3; a possible D gene is TRBD1 (5 bases). With 1 base removed from V and 0 bases from J, the gap between germline ends came to 8 bases. Germline-derived CDR1 and CDR2 are SEHNR and FQNEAQ (reference sequence). The CDR3 consists of 15 residues. DNA for the CDR3: TGTGCCAGCAGCTTAGGACAGTCTAGCACAGATACGCAGTATTTT. Amino acids: CASSLGQSSTDTQYF. Using reference TRBV7-9 and TRBJ2-3 for the parts outside the CDR3, the full variable domain is DTGVSQNPRHKITKRGQNVTFRCDPISEHNRLYWYRQTLGQGPEFLTYFQNEAQLEKSRLLSDRFSAERPKGSFSTLEIQRTEQGDSAMYLCASSLGQSSTDTQYFGPGTRLTVL.

The chain joins TRBV9 to TRBJ2-3, with a weak D call TRBD1 (6 bases). Germline V gene sequence: CDR1 SGDLS, CDR2 YYNGEE. CDR3 size: 16 residues. Trimming removed 3 bases from V and 0 bases from J, with 14 bases in between. DNA of the CDR3: TGTGCCAGCAGCGCCCCTACAGGGTCTAGCACAGATACGCAGTATTTT. This codes for CASSAPTGSSTDTQYF.

V gene TRBV27 combines with J gene TRBJ1-1, with 8 bases aligning to TRBD1. The junction had 13 bases not matched to a gene; V was cut back by 6 bases and J by 4 bases. The CDR3 consists of 16 residues. CDR1 is MNHEY, CDR2 SMNVEV, per germline (reference sequence). The CDR3 coding sequence is TGTGCCAGCAGCGATACAAGGACAGGGAGGTTCACTGAAGCTTTCTTT. It encodes CASSDTRTGRFTEAFF.

This rearrangement joins TRBV7-3 to TRBJ2-1, with 7 bases fitting TRBD2. The CDR3 is 15 amino acids. The germline V gene encodes CDR1 SGHTA and CDR2 FQGTGA. With 2 bases clipped from V and 2 bases from J, the junction kept 3 bases outside the gene matches. The CDR3, as DNA: TGTGCCAGCAGCTTACTGGCGGGAGCCTACAATGAGCAGTTCTTC. Residues: CASSLLAGAYNEQFF.

V is TRBV11-2 and J is TRBJ2-1; 10 bases fit TRBD1. The germline CDR1 and CDR2 sequences are SGHAT and FQNNGV. J was trimmed by 4 bases and V by 5 bases; bases with no gene match: 8. The CDR3 is 16 residues long. The CDR3 sequence: CASSPSTGGSYNEQFF. In nucleotides, the CDR3 is TGTGCCAGCAGCCCATCGACAGGGGGCAGTTACAATGAGCAGTTCTTC.

This chain connects TRBV6-1 to TRBJ2-6; D is unresolved. V was pared by 10 bases and J by 0 bases, with 7 bases between. The germline V gene has CDR1 MNHNS and CDR2 SASEGT. This CDR3 has 13 residues. The CDR3 bases are TGTGCCACAGTATCCTCTGGGGCCAACGTCCTGACTTTC. Translated: CATVSSGANVLTF.

The chain recombines TRBV18 with TRBJ1-1; 8 bases align to TRBD1. Germline V lookup: CDR1 KGHSH, CDR2 LQKENI. This CDR3 has 14 amino acids. Trimming took 6 bases from V and 1 from J; bases not matched to a gene: 4. The CDR3 region has the DNA TGTGCCAGCTCGCGACAGGGGAAGAACACTGAAGCTTTCTTT. Encoded protein: CASSRQGKNTEAFF.

The chain carries TRBV28 and TRBJ2-1, with TRBD2 matching over 12 bases. The germline CDR1 and CDR2 sequences are MDHEN and SYDVKM. V lost 6 bases and J lost 7; bases outside the gene matches: 7. The CDR3 length is 15 residues. Here the CDR3 reads CASSQLAGGNNEQFF. The CDR3 bases are TGTGCCAGCAGCCAACTAGCGGGAGGAAATAATGAGCAGTTCTTC.

The rearrangement links TRBV7-9 to TRBJ2-5, with no clear D. The CDR3 spans 11 residues. V lost 5 bases and J lost 2, with 3 bases in between. From germline, CDR1 is SEHNR and CDR2 FQNEAQ (reference sequence). In DNA form, the CDR3 reads TGTGCCAGCAGCCCTCAAGAGACCCAGTACTTC. Translated, it gives CASSPQETQYF.

The J gene is TRBJ1-1, the V gene TRBV28, with 7 nucleotides matching TRBD1. This CDR3 region has 13 residues. V gave up 4 bases and J gave up 4 bases; unmatched junction bases: 3. Germline CDR1 and CDR2: MDHEN and SYDVKM. CDR3 loop: CASSSTGRTEAFF. For the CDR3, the DNA is TGTGCCAGCAGTTCGACAGGGCGCACTGAAGCTTTCTTT.

The chain uses TRBV7-6 and TRBJ2-7; 14 bases fit TRBD2. V lost 5 bases and J lost 6; bases outside the gene matches: 6. Germline loops: CDR1 SGHVS, CDR2 FNYEAQ. The CDR3 has 15 residues. CDR3 nucleotides: TGTGCCAGCAGCGGGGGGACTAGCGGGAGTAGCGAGCAGTACTTC. Translated: CASSGGTSGSSEQYF.

The chain is built from TRBV25-1 and TRBJ1-2, with 8 bases matching TRBD1. This CDR3 has 14 amino acids. Germline CDR1 reads MGHDK; CDR2 reads SYGVNS. The V and J ends lost 2 bases and 4 bases, in that order; junction bases with no gene match: 3. In nucleotides, the CDR3 is TGTGCCAGCAGTGAAAGCGGGACAGGCTATGGCTACACCTTC. Translated: CASSESGTGYGYTF.

The chain uses TRBV29-1 and TRBJ2-7; 13 positions match TRBD2. CDR1 is SQVTM and CDR2 is ANQGSEA in the germline V gene. This CDR3 region has 13 residues. Trimming removed 6 bases from V and 7 bases from J; junction bases left unmatched: 6. For the CDR3, the DNA is TGCAGCGTGGGACTAGCGGGACTGAGGGAGCAGTACTTC. This codes for CSVGLAGLREQYF.

The chain carries TRBV5-1 and TRBJ1-6, with 7 bases identical to TRBD1. The CDR3 runs to 16 residues. Germline loops: CDR1 SGHRS, CDR2 YFSETQ. V shed 4 bases, J shed 5 bases, and the junction held 9 bases outside the gene matches. The CDR3 region is CASSLQGTANNSPLHF. In DNA form, the CDR3 reads TGCGCCAGCAGCCTCCAGGGGACAGCAAATAATTCACCCCTCCACTTT.

The V call is TRBV10-1, the J call TRBJ2-2; TRBD2 aligns across 7 bases. V was pared by 1 base and J by 2 bases, with 4 bases of the junction left unmatched. The CDR3 loop spans 16 amino acids. Germline loops: CDR1 WNHNN, CDR2 SYGVQD (reference sequence). The CDR3 bases are TGCGCCAGCAGTGAGTTGTCTAGCGGCAACACCGGGGAGCTGTTTTTT. Its protein product is CASSELSSGNTGELFF.

The chain combines TRBV5-1 with TRBJ2-7; 11 nucleotides match TRBD2. Trimming cost V 0 bases and J 6 bases; bases outside gene matches: 5. CDR1 SGHRS and CDR2 YFSETQ come from the germline V gene. The CDR3 totals 15 residues. CDR3 DNA: TGCGCCAGCAGCTTGGCCTCACTAGCGGGAGCCGAGCAGTACTTC. It codes for CASSLASLAGAEQYF.

The CDR3 DNA reads as TGCAGCGTTCGTAACTCTGGGGCCAACGTCCTGACTTTC. Translation: CSVRNSGANVLTF. This rearrangement joins TRBV29-1 to TRBJ2-6; D unclear. The CDR3 consists of 13 residues. The germline CDR1 and CDR2 sequences are SQVTM and ANQGSEA. With 5 bases removed from V and 0 bases from J, the gap between germline ends came to 5 bases.

The rearrangement links TRBV5-1 to TRBJ1-5; D is uncertain. Trimming pared 4 bases from V and 4 bases from J, leaving 15 bases between. Germline V lookup: CDR1 SGHRS, CDR2 YFSETQ. The CDR3 runs to 15 residues. The CDR3 region is CASSPDSWHNQPQHF. In DNA, the CDR3 is TGCGCCAGCAGCCCGGACTCATGGCATAATCAGCCCCAGCATTTT. The full variable domain, rest sourced from reference TRBV5-1 and TRBJ1-5, is KAGVTQTPRYLIKTRGQQVTLSCSPISGHRSVSWYQQTPGQGLQFLFEYFSETQRNKGNFPGRFSGRQFSNSRSEMNVSTLELGDSALYLCASSPDSWHNQPQHFGDGTRLSIL.

The gene calls are TRBV5-1 and TRBJ1-1; D unclear. CDR1 SGHRS and CDR2 YFSETQ come from the germline V gene. This CDR3 contains 12 residues. Deletions cut 5 bases from V and 1 base from J, with 6 bases between. CDR3 bases: TGCGCCAGCAGGGCATCGAACACTGAAGCTTTCTTT. It translates to CASRASNTEAFF.

This chain links TRBV6-6 with TRBJ2-1, with TRBD1 identical over 7 bases. The V gene's germline CDR1 is MNHNY and CDR2 SVGAGI (reference sequence). CDR3 length equals 12 residues. After removal of 10 bases from V and 5 bases from J, the junction contained 5 bases not matched to a gene. CDR3 in amino acids: CATRDSNNEQFF. Written as DNA, the CDR3 is TGTGCCACTAGGGACAGTAACAATGAGCAGTTCTTC.